One sample yielded the 24 T cell receptor beta chains listed below, sequenced in a study of blood T cells in healthy people across ages. Primed by a sample-barcoded 5' primer and a J-beta primer mix, a second PCR proceeded for about 6 to 11 cycles. TCRdb analysed the 5' RACE reads with MiXCR anew, one entry per CDR3 protein. The sample includes about 570,000 distinct CDR3 sequences, about a quarter of them seen just once. Another study also made use of these data, one on T cells of mothers and their children.

Sequences were obtained from blood. The origin of the receptors is a boy between 2 and 10 years old in good health.

This chain connects TRBV27 to TRBJ2-1, with 10 bases matching TRBD2. The better agreement between TRBJ2-7 and the DNA end casts doubt on the J call. The CDR3 extends over 17 amino acids. Germline values: CDR1 MNHEY, CDR2 SMNVEV (reference sequence). The CDR3 here is CASSPSASGRGSYEQYF. As DNA, the CDR3 is TGTGCCAGCAGTCCTTCCGCTAGCGGGAGAGGGTCCTACGAGCAGTACTTC.

This clonotype was seen a few times. This chain uses TRBV7-9 with TRBJ2-1, with a possible D match to TRBD1 (5 bases). CDR1 is SEHNR and CDR2 is FQNEAQ in the germline V gene (reference sequence). The CDR3 contains 15 residues. Trimming removed 5 bases at V and 4 bases at J, with 15 bases between. CDR3 coding DNA: TGTGCCAGCAGCGCGACCAGGACATCTTACAATGAGCAGTTCTTC. Translating it yields CASSATRTSYNEQFF.

This clonotype turned up a few times. The chain has TRBV9 and TRBJ2-1; 8 nucleotides agree with TRBD2. The DNA end lines up better with TRBJ2-7; the J call may be wrong. This CDR3 has 14 amino acids. From germline, CDR1 is SGDLS and CDR2 YYNGEE. CDR3 amino acids: CASSTGLGAYEQYF. The CDR3 DNA is TGTGCCAGCAGCACGGGACTAGGGGCCTACGAGCAGTACTTC.

This clonotype came up a few times. The chain is built from TRBV2 and TRBJ1-2; 8 bases fit TRBD1. V lost 4 bases and J lost 8; bases outside the gene matches: 9. Germline loops: CDR1 SNHLY, CDR2 FYNNEI. The CDR3 is 14 residues long. This chain's CDR3 is CASSVRTGFSGYTF. CDR3 DNA: TGTGCCAGCAGTGTGCGGACAGGGTTCAGCGGCTACACCTTC.

This clonotype occurred a few times. This chain links TRBV13 with TRBJ1-2; maybe TRBD1 (5 bases). The germline CDR1 and CDR2 sequences are PRHDT and FYEKMQ (reference sequence). The CDR3 has 13 amino acids. The V end was cut by 5 bases, the J end by 3 bases, with 10 bases between. The CDR3 region is CASSARGYYGYTF. CDR3 DNA sequence: TGTGCCAGCAGCGCTAGGGGTTACTATGGCTACACCTTC.

Only a few counts were recorded for this clonotype. The J gene is TRBJ2-2, the V gene TRBV10-3; D tentatively fits TRBD1 or TRBD2 (5 bases each). With 10 bases removed from V and 2 bases from J, the gap between germline ends came to 14 bases. In germline, CDR1 is ENHRY, CDR2 SYGVKD. This CDR3 region has 14 residues. CDR3 bases: TGTGCCACCACCAAAAGGGACAACACCGGGGAGCTGTTTTTT. Translated, it gives CATTKRDNTGELFF.

This clonotype was seen a handful of times. This chain connects TRBV20-1 to TRBJ2-7; D gene ambiguous. TRBJ2-5 explains the end of the DNA better; the J call may be wrong. This CDR3 has 12 amino acids. The germline gives CDR1 DFQATT, CDR2 SNEGSKA (reference sequence). CDR3 bases: TGCAGTGCTAGAGGGAATCAAGAGACCCAGTACTTC. Translating gives CSARGNQETQYF.

The J gene is TRBJ1-2, the V gene TRBV4-2; 10 bases are shared with TRBD1. The trim removed 0 bases at V and 5 bases at J, leaving 6 bases unmatched. The germline CDR1 and CDR2 sequences are LGHNA and YNFKEQ. CDR3 length: 16 amino acids. The CDR3 DNA reads as TGTGCCAGCAGCCAAGATTTGGGACAGGGGCCTTATGGCTACACCTTC. Its translation: CASSQDLGQGPYGYTF.

In this sample, this clonotype turned up a few times. The gene calls are TRBV20-1 and TRBJ1-4; TRBD1 is a possible D gene (5 bases). V shed 6 bases and J shed 3 bases, with 14 bases lying between them. The germline CDR1 and CDR2 sequences are DFQATT and SNEGSKA (reference sequence). The CDR3 is 14 amino acids. Here the CDR3 DNA reads TGCAGTGCAGATCAGGGACTCGCTAATGAAAAACTGTTTTTT. This codes for CSADQGLANEKLFF.

The V call is TRBV12-3 or TRBV12-4, the J call TRBJ2-1; 14 bases are shared with TRBD2. This CDR3 contains 16 residues. Trimming removed 4 bases from V and 6 bases from J; junction bases left unmatched: 5. The CDR3 DNA sequence: TGTGCCAGCAGTTGGTCCGGACTAGCGGGAGGCAATGAGCAGTTCTTC. Its translation is CASSWSGLAGGNEQFF.

This clonotype was detected only a few times. V usage is TRBV7-6 and J usage is TRBJ1-3; no clear D gene. Germline V gives CDR1 SGHVS, CDR2 FNYEAQ. This CDR3 is built from 15 residues. With 2 bases removed from V and 0 bases from J, the gap between germline ends came to 8 bases. In DNA form, the CDR3 reads TGTGCCAGCAGCTTATCGGACCCCTCTGGAAACACCATATATTTT. Its protein product is CASSLSDPSGNTIYF.

The chain recombines TRBV5-1 with TRBJ2-7, with a weak D call TRBD1 (5 bases). Trimming shortened V by 2 bases and J by 3 bases, and 15 bases separated the two germline ends. The germline gives CDR1 SGHRS, CDR2 YFSETQ. This CDR3 is built from 15 residues. As DNA, the CDR3 is TGCGCCAGCAGCTTCGGGCAGGGCCCTTTCTACGAGCAGTACTTC. Translated: CASSFGQGPFYEQYF.

The J gene is TRBJ2-5, the V gene TRBV5-1; TRBD2 aligns across 9 bases. The J call could be wrong; TRBJ2-1 is a better fit for the DNA end. This CDR3 has 16 amino acids. The V gene's germline CDR1 is SGHRS and CDR2 YFSETQ. The CDR3 DNA is TGCGCCAGCAGCCCGATTAGCGGGGGACCTAACAATGAGCAGTTCTTC. This gives the protein CASSPISGGPNNEQFF.

V gene TRBV6-6 combines with J gene TRBJ2-5; 8 nucleotides line up with TRBD2. The last part of the DNA fits TRBJ2-7 better; the J call may be wrong. Per germline, CDR1 MNHNY and CDR2 SVGAGI (reference sequence). The CDR3 has 16 amino acids. The CDR3 DNA reads as TGTGCCAGCAGTTACAACGGACTAGCAGCACCCTACGAGCAGTACTTC. As protein: CASSYNGLAAPYEQYF.

This clonotype was counted only a few times. One junction end disagrees with the germline gene, perhaps due to a read error. CDR3 residues: CASSESVGTTF. The CDR3 nucleotides are TGTGCCAGCAGTGAAAGTGTTGGGACCACTTTC. The chain uses TRBV2 and TRBJ2-1, with D possibly being TRBD1 or TRBD2 (5 bases each). CDR1 SNHLY and CDR2 FYNNEI come from the germline V gene. CDR3 size: 11 residues.

This chain joins TRBV7-2 and TRBJ2-5; 11 nucleotides match TRBD1. V shed 3 bases, J shed 4 bases, and the junction held 13 bases outside the gene matches. The V gene's germline CDR1 is SGHTA and CDR2 FQGNSA. This CDR3 has 18 amino acids. The CDR3 DNA follows: TGTGCCAGCAGCTTGGGTGGGACAGGGGGAGGGCCGATAGAGACCCAGTACTTC. Protein sequence: CASSLGGTGGGPIETQYF.

The V and J genes are TRBV29-1 and TRBJ2-5, with TRBD1 identical over 8 bases. CDR1 SQVTM and CDR2 ANQGSEA come from the germline V gene. The V and J ends lost 6 bases and 2 bases, in that order; junction bases with no gene match: 14. There are 16 residues in the CDR3. The CDR3 sequence is CSVEQGDPINQETQYF. The DNA for the CDR3 is TGCAGCGTGGAACAGGGGGACCCCATAAATCAAGAGACCCAGTACTTC. The full variable domain, with the rest looked up from reference TRBV29-1 and TRBJ2-5, is SAVISQKPSRDICQRGTSLTIQCQVDSQVTMMFWYRQQPGQSLTLIATANQGSEATYESGFVIDKFPISRPNLTFSTLTVSNMSPEDSSIYLCSVEQGDPINQETQYFGPGTRLLVL.

This clonotype was seen a handful of times. The J gene is TRBJ2-5, the V gene TRBV7-2; tentatively, D is TRBD1 or TRBD2 (6 bases each). The better agreement between TRBJ2-7 and the DNA end casts doubt on the J call. CDR1 is SGHTA and CDR2 is FQGNSA in the germline V gene. The CDR3 has 17 residues. Here the CDR3 reads CASSAPRGERPYYEQYF. The CDR3 nucleotides are TGTGCCAGCAGCGCCCCGAGGGGGGAGCGGCCATACTACGAGCAGTACTTC.

This clonotype has only a few counts. The chain carries TRBV3-1 and TRBJ2-1; D is perhaps TRBD2 (6 bases). Between the trimmed V and J ends, which lost 1 base and 15 bases, there was a span of 13 bases. The CDR3 spans 12 residues. From germline, CDR1 is LGHDT and CDR2 YNNKEL (reference sequence). This chain's CDR3 is CASSQARGSSFF. CDR3 nucleotide sequence: TGTGCCAGCAGCCAAGCCCGGGGGAGTTCGTTCTTC.

The chain carries TRBV20-1 and TRBJ2-2; 9 bases align to TRBD2. Germline CDR1 reads DFQATT; CDR2 reads SNEGSKA (reference sequence). This CDR3 has 18 amino acids. V shed 1 base and J 8 bases; nucleotides not matched to a gene: 17. The CDR3 DNA follows: TGCAGTGCTAGAGGTTATGGTAGCGGGGGTGCCTTTGGAGGGGAGCTGTTTTTT. Amino acid sequence: CSARGYGSGGAFGGELFF.

The genes are TRBV9 and TRBJ2-5; D not resolved. Trimming removed 0 bases at V and 5 bases at J, with 11 bases between. Germline V CDR1 and CDR2: SGDLS, YYNGEE. This CDR3 has 14 amino acids. The CDR3 DNA reads as TGTGCCAGCAGCGTAGAGGCTAGTTCGGAGACCCAGTACTTC. Protein: CASSVEASSETQYF.

This clonotype has only a few counts. CDR3 bases: TGTGCCAGCAGCCAAAACACCCTATTCGAGCAGTACTTC. This translates into CASSQNTLFEQYF. The rearrangement uses TRBV7-9 and TRBJ2-7; unclear D gene. Germline-derived CDR1 and CDR2 are SEHNR and FQNEAQ (reference sequence). Deletions cut 5 bases from V and 6 bases from J, with 14 bases between. This CDR3 comprises 13 residues. The full variable domain, in which reference TRBV7-9 and TRBJ2-7 provide the parts outside the CDR3, is DTGVSQNPRHKITKRGQNVTFRCDPISEHNRLYWYRQTLGQGPEFLTYFQNEAQLEKSRLLSDRFSAERPKGSFSTLEIQRTEQGDSAMYLCASSQNTLFEQYFGPGTRLTVT.

The CDR3 reads CSAAGTVPYEQYF. CDR3 sequence (DNA): TGCAGCGCAGCCGGGACAGTACCCTACGAGCAGTACTTC. V is TRBV29-1 and J is TRBJ2-7; 7 bases fit TRBD1. The trim removed 7 bases at V and 2 bases at J, leaving 8 bases unmatched. CDR3 length equals 13 residues. CDR1 and CDR2 (germline): SQVTM, ANQGSEA.

This rearrangement joins TRBV20-1 to TRBJ2-7, with 12 bases aligning to TRBD1. Looked up from germline, CDR1 is DFQATT and CDR2 is SNEGSKA (reference sequence). This CDR3 has 16 amino acids. The ends lost 0 bases at V and 2 bases at J; junction bases unmatched: 5. The CDR3 reads CSAREGTGGQTYEQYF. The CDR3 nucleotides read TGCAGTGCTAGAGAAGGGACAGGGGGCCAAACCTACGAGCAGTACTTC.